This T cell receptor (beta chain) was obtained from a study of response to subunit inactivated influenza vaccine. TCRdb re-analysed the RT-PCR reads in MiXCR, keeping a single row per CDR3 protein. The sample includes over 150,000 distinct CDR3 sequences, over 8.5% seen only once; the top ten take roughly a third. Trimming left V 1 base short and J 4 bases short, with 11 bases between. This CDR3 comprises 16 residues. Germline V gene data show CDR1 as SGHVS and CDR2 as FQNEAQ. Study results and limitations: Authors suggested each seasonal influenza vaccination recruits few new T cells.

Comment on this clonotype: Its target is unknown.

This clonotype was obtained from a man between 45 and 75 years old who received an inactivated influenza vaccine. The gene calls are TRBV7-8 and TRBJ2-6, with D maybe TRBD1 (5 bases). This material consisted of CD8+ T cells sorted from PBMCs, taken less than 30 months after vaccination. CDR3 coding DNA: TGTGCCAGCAGCTTAGGTGGCAGGGCCGGGGCCAACGTCCTGACTTTC. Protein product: CASSLGGRAGANVLTF.